Sequencing of this TCR beta chain was carried out in a study of PD-L1 blockade in urothelial cancer. Study background: Male patients with bladder-origin urothelial cancer numbered about nine tenths of the roughly 29. Timepoints chosen for blood analysis were 3 weeks (second dose) and 6 weeks after treatment start.

This CDR3 region has 13 residues. V dropped 6 bases and J dropped 6 bases, with 15 bases sitting between them. Germline loops: CDR1 MNHEY, CDR2 SVGAGI. Time point in this sample: peripheral blood 6 weeks after treatment start. The data were produced by immunoSEQ multiplex PCR, yet TCRdb's version contains in-frame clones alone and is incomplete. The sample shows about 130,000 clones, approximately 85% of them seen only once. The sample consisted of PBMCs, taken around atezolizumab (anti-PD-L1) treatment. The source is a man aged 45-65 years with urothelial cancer. The chain links TRBV6-5 to TRBJ2-7; TRBD2 is a possible D gene (5 bases). CDR3 DNA sequence: TGTGCCAGCAGCCGCTCGGGAAGCGGCGAGCAGTACTTC. Protein sequence: CASSRSGSGEQYF.